The 2 T cell receptor beta chains below all came from one sample that was sequenced in a study of blood T cell repertoires in COVID-19. Profiling relied on immunoSEQ multiplex PCR, and the TCRdb table lists in-frame clones only, not all of them. The sample lists about 170,000 clones, 90% occurring once. Source material: peripheral blood. These receptors originate from a man over 45 with acute or convalescent COVID-19.

The sample holds one count of this clone. The chain uses TRBV7-3 and TRBJ2-2; D gene uncertain. V shed 4 bases and J shed 8 bases, with 11 bases lying between them. This CDR3 region has 13 residues. Per the germline V gene, CDR1 is SGHTA and CDR2 is FQGTGA. DNA of the CDR3: TGTGCCAGCAGCTACAAACCCTCAGGGGAGCTGTTTTTT. It is translated as CASSYKPSGELFF.

The J gene is TRBJ2-2, the V gene TRBV28; the match to TRBD2 covers 8 bases. The germline gives CDR1 MDHEN, CDR2 SYDVKM. With 5 bases clipped from V and 0 bases from J, the junction kept 2 bases outside the gene matches. This CDR3 has 15 residues. CDR3 sequence (DNA): TGTGCCAGCAGTAGAGCGGGGGCGAACACCGGGGAGCTGTTTTTT. This encodes CASSRAGANTGELFF.